This T cell receptor (beta chain) was recovered during a study of shared clonotypes between healthy human individuals. In the study overall: Donor ages ranged 18 to 49 years: a couple of women, a few men.

The CDR3 has 15 residues. Per the germline V gene, CDR1 is MDHEN and CDR2 is SYDVKM. Losses at the gene ends were 9 bases for V and 4 bases for J; bases not matched to a gene: 9. Under the authors' procedure: With immunoSEQ giving junction-only sequences and no quality scores, filtering differed. Profiled with immunoSEQ multiplex PCR; TCRdb holds only in-frame clones, not every one. That table furnishes V, J and clone size, whereas the DNA furnished D and trimming. The sample comprises roughly 500,000 clones, 90% to 96% of which are singletons, and around 0.067% rests with the top ten. Points from the study as a whole: Non-shared clonotypes were found to have lower generation probabilities than the clonotypes that were shared by all four of the sorted-subset donors.

For this clone: What it binds is not known.

Sequencing used naive CD4+ T cells sorted from blood. The subset: CD45RA+ positively selected. The receptor's source is a woman in her 30s in good health. The chain has TRBV28 and TRBJ1-5; the match to TRBD1 covers 10 bases. The CDR3 reads CASRDRGRRNQPQHF. CDR3 nucleotide sequence: TGTGCCAGTAGGGACAGGGGAAGACGGAATCAGCCCCAGCATTTT.